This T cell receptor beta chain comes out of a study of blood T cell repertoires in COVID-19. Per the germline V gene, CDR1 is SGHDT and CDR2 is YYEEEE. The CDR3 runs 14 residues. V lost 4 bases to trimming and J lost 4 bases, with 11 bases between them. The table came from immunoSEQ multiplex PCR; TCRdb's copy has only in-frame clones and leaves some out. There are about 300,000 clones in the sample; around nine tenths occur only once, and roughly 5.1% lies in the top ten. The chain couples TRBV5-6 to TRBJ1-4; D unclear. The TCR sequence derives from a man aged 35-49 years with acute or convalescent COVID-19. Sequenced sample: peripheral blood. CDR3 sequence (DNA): TGTGCCAGCAGCCTTTTGGAGTATAATGAAAAACTGTTTTTT. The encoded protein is CASSLLEYNEKLFF.